This TCR beta chain was recovered during a study of quantifying T cell responses using KT2 cells. Turning to the study itself: Reverse transcription used primers in the TCR alpha and beta constant regions.

Each cDNA got a UMI-containing oligo ligated at its 3' end. An equimolar mix of RC1.1 and RC1.2 primed the beta chain across TRBC1 and TRBC2. TCRdb re-called the UMI-ligation and nested PCR reads through MiXCR, storing one row per CDR3 protein. The sample lists some 33,000 distinct CDR3 sequences; about a tenth were seen once. CDR3 length: 16 amino acids. CDR1 is LNHDA and CDR2 is SQIVND in the germline V gene (reference sequence). V was trimmed by 5 bases and J by 4 bases, leaving 18 bases between them. Material for sequencing was PBMCs spiked with cells of the T cell clone KT2. The TCR comes from a human donor. The rearrangement joins TRBV19 to TRBJ2-1, with D perhaps TRBD1 (8 bases). CDR3 residues: CASSLQAGQAYNEQFF. The CDR3 region has the DNA TGTGCCAGTAGTTTGCAAGCGGGACAGGCTTACAATGAGCAGTTCTTC.